Below, one T cell receptor beta chain is given with its context. This record belongs to a study of blood T cell repertoires in COVID-19. Study details: Donors in the United States, Italy and Spain gave samples during acute or convalescent COVID-19. T cells, B-cell-depleted T cells, or PBMCs supplied cDNA or gDNA.

As handled by the study authors: Cell counts per sample came from amplifying reference gene primers. Only in-frame clones appear in the TCRdb table, and some are missing; sequencing was by immunoSEQ multiplex PCR. V and J calls and clone size come straight from that table; D and trimming were deduced from the DNA. This table has around 250,000 clones, around 90% appearing once. The specimen sequenced was peripheral blood. The clonotype originates from a woman aged 40 to 55 who had recovered from COVID-19.

The CDR3 DNA reads as TGTGCCAGCAGTTCTAGCGGGGAATTCGACGAGCAGTACTTC. Its translation: CASSSSGEFDEQYF. The J gene is TRBJ2-7, the V gene TRBV6-6; 9 positions agree with TRBD2. Germline trimming cut 4 bases from V and 5 bases from J; bases unmatched to any gene: 6. Germline CDR1 and CDR2: MNHNY and SVGAGI (reference sequence). This CDR3 region has 14 residues.